What follows is one T cell receptor (beta chain) and its context. Its cognate antigen is unknown. Germline loops: CDR1 LGHNT, CDR2 FRNRAP. The CDR3 spans 15 residues. The V and J ends lost 0 bases and 7 bases, in that order; junction bases with no gene match: 6. The sample originates from a study of cytomegalovirus exposure and HLA in healthy donors. Overall study results and limits: Most TCR sequences were rare, but some public TCRs occurred in many donors.

Donors showed nominal health when sampled, although they likely had unrecorded immune exposures. This PCR relied on a set of 60 Vbeta primers and 13 Jbeta primers. The data were produced by immunoSEQ multiplex PCR, yet TCRdb's version contains in-frame clones alone and is incomplete. The sample carries around 180,000 clones, over 75% recorded once. Specimen: PBMCs. The V gene is TRBV12-5, the J gene TRBJ2-7; TRBD2 agrees at 10 bases. This sequence was found in a woman aged 50 to 60 in good health and CMV-seronegative. CDR3: CASGLVLAGVQEQYF. CDR3 DNA sequence: TGTGCTAGTGGTTTGGTCCTAGCGGGGGTACAAGAGCAGTACTTC.